The 6 T cell receptor beta chains below were found in one sample sequenced in a study of beta chain features in type 1 diabetes. All of the isolated RNA was reverse transcribed, so expressed TCRB transcripts were sequenced. Data came from immunoSEQ multiplex PCR; TCRdb stores just in-frame clones and leaves some out. The table has 450,000 or so clones, over 10% seen once. Sequencing input: naive CD4+ T cells from blood. These receptors all come from a woman under 30 in good health.

The chain carries TRBV4-1 and TRBJ1-2; D not resolved. V was pared by 1 base and J by 4 bases, with 16 bases between. Germline lookup yields CDR1 MGHRA and CDR2 YSYEKL. CDR3 length: 16 residues. CDR3 sequence reads: CASSQGGVLVGYGYTF. The DNA for the CDR3 is TGCGCCAGCAGCCAAGGTGGAGTTTTGGTGGGCTATGGCTACACCTTC.

This clone was counted only a few times. The chain employs TRBV18 and TRBJ2-1; TRBD2 is a possible D gene (5 bases). In germline, CDR1 is KGHSH, CDR2 LQKENI. The CDR3 loop spans 15 amino acids. V lost 0 bases and J lost 2, with 8 bases in between. CDR3 in amino acids: CASSPPMRAYNEQFF. The DNA of the CDR3 is TGTGCCAGCTCACCACCGATGAGGGCCTACAATGAGCAGTTCTTC.

This clone was seen a few times. V is TRBV19 and J is TRBJ2-5; D gene uncertain. V lost 4 bases to trimming and J lost 1 base, with 7 bases between them. The CDR3 is 13 amino acids. The germline gives CDR1 LNHDA, CDR2 SQIVND (reference sequence). In DNA form, the CDR3 reads TGTGCCAGTAGTAGACACTCCCAAGAGACCCAGTACTTC. It specifies CASSRHSQETQYF.

The V and J genes are TRBV15 and TRBJ2-3; TRBD2 might be the D (5 bases). V dropped 1 base and J dropped 0 bases, with 11 bases sitting between them. CDR1 LNHNV and CDR2 YYDKDF come from the germline V gene (reference sequence). This CDR3 is built from 16 residues. The chain's CDR3 is CATSRGLRASTDTQYF. In DNA, the CDR3 is TGTGCCACCAGCAGAGGGTTGCGGGCAAGCACAGATACGCAGTATTTT.

This chain joins TRBV4-3 and TRBJ2-2; D possibly corresponds to TRBD2 (5 bases). CDR3 length: 17 amino acids. CDR1 is LGHNA and CDR2 is YSLEER in the germline V gene. V gave up 0 bases and J gave up 1 base, with 12 bases separating them. CDR3 protein: CASSQDPTRGNTGELFF. CDR3 DNA: TGCGCCAGCAGCCAAGACCCTACTAGAGGGAACACCGGGGAGCTGTTTTTT.

The V call is TRBV28, the J call TRBJ2-3; D not resolved. CDR1 and CDR2 from the germline V gene are MDHEN and SYDVKM. CDR3 length: 11 amino acids. V dropped 10 bases and J dropped 1 base, with 6 bases sitting between them. The CDR3 here is CATSRTDTQYF. The DNA of the CDR3 is TGTGCCACCAGCCGCACAGATACGCAGTATTTT. The variable domain in full, with the rest retrieved from reference TRBV28 and TRBJ2-3, is DVKVTQSSRYLVKRTGEKVFLECVQDMDHENMFWYRQDPGLGLRLIYFSYDVKMKEKGDIPEGYSVSREKKERFSLILESASTNQTSMYLCATSRTDTQYFGPGTRLTVL.